This TCR beta chain was sequenced in a study of cytomegalovirus exposure and HLA in healthy donors. With 60 Vbeta and 13 Jbeta primers, the PCR was carried out. This table comes from immunoSEQ multiplex PCR, and its TCRdb copy is limited to in-frame clones, with some not included. This table holds roughly 120,000 clones, 81% found once. On this clone: Its antigen is currently unknown.

Whole-study findings and limits: Per a later analysis, HLA-associated TCR beta chains showed more clonal expansion than other, equally common TCR beta chains. The dataset shows that most TCR sequences were rare, while some public TCRs occurred in many donors.

Trimming took 4 bases from V and 6 from J, leaving 22 bases between them. The CDR3 loop spans 17 amino acids. The V gene's germline CDR1 is LGHNA and CDR2 YNFKEQ. This chain joins TRBV4-2 and TRBJ2-1; D is possibly TRBD2 (6 bases). Specimen: PBMCs. This TCR was sampled from a woman between 25 and 40 years old in good health and CMV-seronegative. The CDR3, as DNA: TGTGCCAGCAGCCCAGACGGTAGCGGAGCTAAAGGCAATGAGCAGTTCTTC. This sequence encodes CASSPDGSGAKGNEQFF.